The 8 T cell receptor beta chains below all came from one sample that was sequenced in a study of T cell responses to AZD1222 COVID-19 vaccine. The protocol was immunoSEQ multiplex PCR, while the TCRdb copy is restricted to in-frame clones and leaves out a portion. The profile covers some 140,000 clones, with around 85% appearing a single time and 5.5% taken by the ten largest. This material consisted of peripheral blood, taken on day 0 of MenACWY control vaccination. These receptors all stem from an adult in good health.

This clone was seen more than once but under ten times. The chain links TRBV19 to TRBJ1-2; D unclear. CDR3 size: 14 residues. Germline V lookup: CDR1 LNHDA, CDR2 SQIVND (reference sequence). V shed 0 bases and J shed 8 bases, with 13 bases lying between them. Here the CDR3 DNA reads TGTGCCAGTAGTATAGATACTAACAGTAAGGGCTACACCTTC. Its protein product is CASSIDTNSKGYTF.

The gene calls are TRBV15 and TRBJ1-6; maybe TRBD1 (6 bases). CDR3 length equals 14 residues. Germline lookup yields CDR1 LNHNV and CDR2 YYDKDF (reference sequence). Between the trimmed V and J ends, which lost 2 bases and 10 bases, there was a span of 12 bases. The DNA for the CDR3 is TGTGCCACCAGCAGACGCAGGGGAGGATCACCCCTCCACTTT. Translation gives CATSRRRGGSPLHF.

This CDR3 is CASSQTGALSTEAFF. In nucleotides, the CDR3 is TGCGCCAGCAGCCAGACAGGGGCCCTGAGCACTGAAGCTTTCTTT. The V and J genes are TRBV4-1 and TRBJ1-1; 8 nucleotides line up with TRBD1. The V gene's germline CDR1 is MGHRA and CDR2 YSYEKL. V trimming: 3 bases; J trimming: 4 bases; junction bases outside the gene matches: 7. CDR3 length: 15 amino acids.

This clone was seen only once. This chain joins TRBV14 and TRBJ1-1; a possible D gene is TRBD1 (5 bases). Germline V gives CDR1 SGHDN, CDR2 FVKESK. The CDR3 contains 15 residues. V shed 4 bases and J shed 4 bases, with 16 bases lying between them. The CDR3 region has the DNA TGTGCCAGCAGCCCCTTACTGAGTAGGGGCACTGAAGCTTTCTTT. Its translation is CASSPLLSRGTEAFF.

This chain links TRBV12-3 or TRBV12-4 with TRBJ2-1, with D hard to call. The germline V and J ends were trimmed by 2 bases and 15 bases, with 14 bases remaining between them. The CDR3 is made up of 12 amino acids. The DNA for the CDR3 is TGTGCCAGCAGTTTACTGTCAGGCGGAGCGTTCTTC. The encoded protein is CASSLLSGGAFF.

This chain joins TRBV3-1 (or the pseudogene TRBV3-2) and TRBJ1-4; D possibly corresponds to TRBD1 (5 bases). The germline CDR1 and CDR2 sequences are LGHDT and YNNKEL (reference sequence). The CDR3 covers 16 residues. Between the trimmed V and J ends, which lost 0 bases and 8 bases, there was a span of 16 bases. The CDR3 sequence is CASSQDLGLEREKLFF. CDR3 nucleotides: TGTGCCAGCAGCCAAGATTTGGGACTGGAAAGGGAAAAACTGTTTTTT.

V and J are TRBV3-1 (or the pseudogene TRBV3-2) and TRBJ2-1, with unresolved D. V gave up 2 bases and J gave up 0 bases, with 8 bases separating them. From germline, CDR1 is LGHDT and CDR2 YNNKEL (reference sequence). The CDR3 has 15 amino acids. The CDR3 nucleotides read TGTGCCAGCAGCCAATACATCTCCTCCTACAATGAGCAGTTCTTC. Amino acids: CASSQYISSYNEQFF.

The gene calls are TRBV9 and TRBJ1-2; tentatively, D is TRBD1 (6 bases). This CDR3 contains 15 residues. Germline assignment: CDR1 SGDLS and CDR2 YYNGEE. V was pared by 2 bases and J by 6 bases, with 17 bases between. CDR3 loop: CASSVTGIPVDGYTF. The CDR3 nucleotides read TGTGCCAGCAGCGTTACAGGGATTCCCGTTGATGGCTACACCTTC.